The 24 T cell receptor beta chains given below trace back to one sample, sequenced in a study of Ad26.COV2.S vaccination and SARS-CoV-2 variants (dated by TCRdb to the early 2020s). According to the study, the label for this sample's treatment or condition signals: around 19 received Ad26.COV2.S at low or high dose, single or two shots; five or six received placebo; per-sample allocation not given. For vaccine and placebo recipients, repertoires were sequenced using samples collected on day 63 after the first injection. The method behind the library was the immunoSEQ multiplex PCR assay. In its TCRdb copy, this immuneACCESS table keeps in-frame sequences only and misses some clones. Where compared with another copy, unresolved V genes explain less than half of these, and the others have no known cause. The sample includes a few hundred thousand clones, with 80% to 95% observed a single time. The ten largest account for 10% to 15% of the sample.

The sample consisted of peripheral blood, taken in a trial of Ad26.COV2.S vaccine versus placebo. Receptor source: a person between 18 and 65 years old who received the Ad26.COV2.S COVID-19 vaccine or a placebo.

Worth noting for this clone: This specimen includes other DNA sequences encoding the same CDR3. The genes are TRBV18 and TRBJ2-2; 9 bases align to TRBD1. This CDR3 spans 16 amino acids. V lost 1 base and J lost 2; bases outside the gene matches: 2. Germline-derived CDR1 and CDR2 are KGHSH and LQKENI. The CDR3 protein is CASSPLGQGNTGELFF. The CDR3 nucleotides are TGTGCCAGCTCACCACTGGGACAGGGAAACACCGGGGAGCTGTTTTTT.

Only one count was recorded for this clone. V is TRBV18 and J is TRBJ2-4; D unclear. The CDR3 spans 15 residues. The germline CDR1 and CDR2 sequences are KGHSH and LQKENI. The V end lost 5 bases, the J end lost 2 bases, and 13 bases lay between the germline ends. The CDR3 DNA follows: TGTGCCAGCTCATCCGCGACGGTAACCAAAAACATTCAGTACTTC. Translation gives CASSSATVTKNIQYF.

This rearrangement joins TRBV5-4 to TRBJ2-2, with a possible D match to TRBD2 (6 bases). Trimming took off 4 bases at V and 1 base at J, with 11 bases between the two ends. CDR1 is SGHNT and CDR2 is YYREEE in the germline V gene (reference sequence). The CDR3 covers 15 residues. The CDR3 loop reads CASSPTSLNTGELFF. CDR3 in DNA: TGTGCCAGCAGCCCAACTAGCCTGAACACCGGGGAGCTGTTTTTT.

The chain employs TRBV6-5 and TRBJ2-1, with 8 bases that match TRBD1. After removal of 4 bases from V and 9 bases from J, the junction contained 8 bases not matched to a gene. CDR1 and CDR2 from the germline V gene are MNHEY and SVGAGI. This CDR3 spans 14 amino acids. The CDR3 DNA reads as TGTGCCAGCAGTTTAGGACAGGGACCTCTTGAGCAGTTCTTC. It codes for CASSLGQGPLEQFF.

The chain recombines TRBV18 with TRBJ2-7; TRBD1 matches 12 bases. Germline V gene sequence: CDR1 KGHSH, CDR2 LQKENI. The CDR3 has 15 amino acids. V dropped 0 bases and J dropped 6; count of bases not matched to a gene: 3. DNA for the CDR3: TGTGCCAGCTCACCACCGGGACAGGGGGCTTCCGAGCAGTACTTC. Translating gives CASSPPGQGASEQYF.

This chain uses TRBV30 with TRBJ1-5; D gene unclear. The germline V and J ends were trimmed by 5 bases and 5 bases, with 10 bases remaining between them. There are 12 residues in the CDR3. Germline assignment: CDR1 GTSNPN and CDR2 SVGIG (reference sequence). The CDR3 region has the DNA TGTGCCTGGTCTACGGACTATCAGCCCCAGCATTTT. Its translation: CAWSTDYQPQHF.

The gene calls are TRBV6-5 and TRBJ2-3; the D is unclear. The V end lost 2 bases, the J end lost 6 bases, and 12 bases lay between the germline ends. Germline V gene sequence: CDR1 MNHEY, CDR2 SVGAGI. This CDR3 has 14 residues. The CDR3 here is CASSYNMYRDTQYF. The DNA for the CDR3 is TGTGCCAGCAGTTACAATATGTATCGCGATACGCAGTATTTT.

J is TRBJ2-7 and V is TRBV7-2; 9 bases line up with TRBD1. Germline lookup yields CDR1 SGHTA and CDR2 FQGNSA. The CDR3 runs to 14 residues. V was pared by 3 bases and J by 6 bases, with 6 bases of the junction left unmatched. The CDR3 DNA reads TGTGCCAGCAGCTTTGGGACAGGGACCTTCGAGCAGTACTTC. This gives the protein CASSFGTGTFEQYF.

V gene TRBV19 combines with J gene TRBJ2-2; TRBD2 matches 7 bases. With V trimmed by 1 base and J by 3 bases, 5 bases remained unmatched. The CDR3 extends over 16 amino acids. Germline-derived CDR1 and CDR2 are LNHDA and SQIVND (reference sequence). The CDR3 here is CASSIGLAEYTGELFF. CDR3 DNA sequence: TGTGCCAGTAGTATAGGGCTAGCGGAATACACCGGGGAGCTGTTTTTT. Supplemented by reference TRBV19 and TRBJ2-2, the full variable domain reads DGGITQSPKYLFRKEGQNVTLSCEQNLNHDAMYWYRQDPGQGLRLIYYSQIVNDFQKGDIAEGYSVSREKKESFPLTVTSAQKNPTAFYLCASSIGLAEYTGELFFGEGSRLTVL.

This clone was observed once. J is TRBJ2-7 and V is TRBV3-1 (or the pseudogene TRBV3-2), with TRBD1 matching over 8 bases. The germline gives CDR1 LGHDT, CDR2 YNNKEL (reference sequence). The CDR3 sequence is 13 residues long. Unmatched junction bases numbered 6, after V lost 6 bases and J lost 5 bases. The CDR3 bases are TGTGCCAGCAGTTTTGGCAGGGGGCACGAGCAGTACTTC. The encoded protein is CASSFGRGHEQYF.

The genes are TRBV7-2 and TRBJ2-3; D tentatively fits TRBD1 or TRBD2 (7 bases each). CDR3 length: 16 amino acids. Germline V CDR1 and CDR2: SGHTA, FQGNSA. V dropped 5 bases and J dropped 3 bases, with 18 bases sitting between them. The CDR3 sequence is CASSTRLAQGTDTQYF. CDR3 in DNA: TGTGCCAGCAGCACCCGACTAGCACAGGGGACAGATACGCAGTATTTT.

This clone came up once. This chain joins TRBV5-6 and TRBJ2-7; TRBD1 is a possible D gene (6 bases). Between the trimmed V and J ends, which lost 1 base and 3 bases, there was a span of 17 bases. Germline assignment: CDR1 SGHDT and CDR2 YYEEEE. The CDR3 covers 16 residues. CDR3 sequence reads: CASSLYQGSFVYEQYF. CDR3 coding DNA: TGTGCCAGCAGCTTGTACCAGGGGTCGTTTGTCTACGAGCAGTACTTC.

V usage is TRBV30 and J usage is TRBJ2-5, with 8 nucleotides matching TRBD2. CDR1 is GTSNPN, CDR2 SVGIG, per germline (reference sequence). CDR3 length: 14 amino acids. Trimming at V came to 0 bases and at J to 7 bases, leaving 7 bases not matched to a gene. For the CDR3, the DNA is TGTGCCTGGAGTGTACAAGCGGGGGAGGGGACCCAGTACTTC. Protein product: CAWSVQAGEGTQYF. The full variable domain, rest sourced from reference TRBV30 and TRBJ2-5, is SQTIHQWPATLVQPVGSPLSLECTVEGTSNPNLYWYRQAAGRGLQLLFYSVGIGQISSEVPQNLSASRPQDRQFILSSKKLLLSDSGFYLCAWSVQAGEGTQYFGPGTRLLVL.

The rearrangement joins TRBV5-1 to TRBJ2-3, with TRBD1 identical over 7 bases. The V gene end was trimmed by 0 bases and the J gene end by 0 bases; junction bases not matched to a gene: 7. CDR1 is SGHRS and CDR2 is YFSETQ in the germline V gene. The CDR3 sequence is 17 residues long. The CDR3 loop is CASSLGTGQRSTDTQYF. CDR3 nucleotides: TGCGCCAGCAGCTTGGGGACGGGACAGCGTAGCACAGATACGCAGTATTTT.

Comment on this clone: Its ends do not fully match the called genes, so a read error is possible. V usage is TRBV4-3 and J usage is TRBJ1-6; 7 nucleotides line up with TRBD1. Germline V gene data show CDR1 as LGHNA and CDR2 as YSLEER. The CDR3 runs 17 residues. The CDR3 DNA reads as TGCGCCAGCAGCCCCATGAGAGGGGGCATGGGGAATTCATCCCTCCACTTT. It translates to CASSPMRGGMGNSSLHF.

The chain combines TRBV10-3 with TRBJ2-3; the match to TRBD2 covers 13 bases. V trimming: 10 bases; J trimming: 6 bases; junction bases outside the gene matches: 7. The CDR3 consists of 14 residues. Germline CDR1 ENHRY, CDR2 SYGVKD. CDR3 bases: TGTGCCACCGGGACTAGCGGGACTGCGGATACGCAGTATTTT. Residues: CATGTSGTADTQYF.

This chain uses TRBV19 with TRBJ1-3; TRBD1 agrees at 9 bases. The CDR3 spans 20 residues. V was clipped by 4 bases and J by 0 bases; unmatched bases: 16. The germline gives CDR1 LNHDA, CDR2 SQIVND (reference sequence). The CDR3 spells CASSTSPGTGSLSSGNTIYF. The CDR3, as DNA: TGTGCCAGTAGTACTAGCCCCGGGACAGGGAGCCTGAGCTCTGGAAACACCATATATTTT.

The chain employs TRBV4-3 and TRBJ2-1, with TRBD2 matching 11 bases. CDR1 is LGHNA and CDR2 is YSLEER in the germline V gene. CDR3 length equals 17 residues. The ends lost 1 base at V and 5 bases at J; junction bases unmatched: 7. CDR3 protein: CASSQATGLAANNEQFF. In DNA, the CDR3 is TGCGCCAGCAGCCAAGCGACGGGACTAGCGGCCAACAATGAGCAGTTCTTC.

V usage is TRBV7-9 and J usage is TRBJ2-7; 9 nucleotides agree with TRBD1. The CDR3 consists of 15 residues. Germline V gene data show CDR1 as SEHNR and CDR2 as FQNEAQ (reference sequence). V lost 3 bases and J lost 1; bases outside the gene matches: 4. CDR3 in amino acids: CASSFGTGLSYEQYF. The CDR3, as DNA: TGTGCCAGCAGCTTTGGGACAGGGCTGTCCTACGAGCAGTACTTC.

In this sample, this clone turned up once. This sequence joins TRBV21-1 and TRBJ2-3; the D call TRBD2 from the table was never checked on the DNA. TRBV21-1 is classified as a pseudogene. This CDR3 has 14 amino acids. The chain's CDR3 is CASSQTGWGGTQYF. In nucleotides, the CDR3 is TGTGCCAGCAGTCAAACGGGTTGGGGAGGTACGCAGTATTTT.

The chain employs TRBV10-3 and TRBJ1-2; possible D gene TRBD1, 5 bases. CDR3 length: 14 amino acids. Germline CDR1 is ENHRY and CDR2 is SYGVKD. Between the trimmed V and J ends, which lost 4 bases and 2 bases, there was a span of 11 bases. The CDR3 coding sequence is TGTGCCATCAGTGGAGCGGGGCTAAACTATGGCTACACCTTC. Protein: CAISGAGLNYGYTF.

The chain carries TRBV30 and TRBJ2-1; D perhaps matches TRBD1 (5 bases). The ends were cut back, 5 bases at V and 1 base at J, with 9 bases in the middle. Germline V CDR1 and CDR2: GTSNPN, SVGIG (reference sequence). This CDR3 contains 13 residues. CDR3 sequence: CAWLGESYNEQFF. CDR3 nucleotide sequence: TGTGCCTGGCTAGGGGAATCCTACAATGAGCAGTTCTTC.

V is TRBV18 and J is TRBJ2-1; TRBD1 is a possible D gene (6 bases). The CDR3 is 14 residues long. Germline CDR1 KGHSH, CDR2 LQKENI. V lost 1 base to trimming and J lost 6 bases, with 10 bases between them. The CDR3 coding sequence is TGTGCCAGCTCACCACAGGGGGATGGCAATGAGCAGTTCTTC. This encodes CASSPQGDGNEQFF.

This sequence joins TRBV27 and TRBJ1-2; maybe TRBD1 (6 bases). V lost 6 bases and J lost 6, with 23 bases in between. CDR3 length equals 16 residues. The germline gives CDR1 MNHEY, CDR2 SMNVEV (reference sequence). The CDR3 reads CASSQLKGRGGDGYTF. The CDR3 nucleotides read TGTGCCAGCAGCCAATTGAAGGGTCGGGGGGGCGATGGCTACACCTTC.